What follows describes a single T cell receptor (beta chain). The sample is drawn from a study of blood T cell repertoires in COVID-19. Study in general: PBMCs, B-cell-depleted T cells, or T cells provided the cDNA or gDNA that made up the material.

The authors' processing: How many nucleated cells were present was estimated from reference gene primer amplification. The data were produced by immunoSEQ multiplex PCR, yet TCRdb's version contains in-frame clones alone and is incomplete. D and trimming come from the DNA, and the V and J calls and clone size come from that table. This table holds more than 110,000 clones, about 89% found once. This CDR3 is 14 amino acids long. Germline CDR1 is SGHDT and CDR2 is YYEEEE. V lost 1 base and J lost 8; bases outside the gene matches: 4. The chain combines TRBV5-6 with TRBJ2-1; 9 nucleotides line up with TRBD1. The specimen was peripheral blood. The TCR comes from a man between 60 and 75 years old with active or convalescent COVID-19. The CDR3 sequence is CASSLWDRVDEQFF. CDR3 DNA: TGTGCCAGCAGCTTGTGGGACAGGGTAGATGAGCAGTTCTTC.